This T cell receptor beta chain was observed in a study of cytomegalovirus exposure and HLA in healthy donors. PCR amplification relied on 60 Vbeta primers (plus 13 Jbeta primers). The protocol was immunoSEQ multiplex PCR, while the TCRdb copy is restricted to in-frame clones and leaves out a portion. The sample includes about 160,000 clones, over 70% of them seen just once. The germline gives CDR1 SNHLY, CDR2 FYNNEI. V was trimmed by 2 bases and J by 1 base, leaving 11 bases between them. The CDR3 sequence is 15 residues long. This sequence was found in a boy younger than 10 in good health and CMV-seronegative. The V call is TRBV2, the J call TRBJ1-1, with D perhaps TRBD1 (5 bases). The sequenced sample consisted of PBMCs. Here the CDR3 DNA reads TGTGCCAGCAGTGAATTCTTGACAGCGAACACTGAAGCTTTCTTT. The encoded protein is CASSEFLTANTEAFF. The variable domain in full, completed from reference TRBV2 and TRBJ1-1, reads EPEVTQTPSHQVTQMGQEVILRCVPISNHLYFYWYRQILGQKVEFLVSFYNNEISEKSEIFDDQFSVERPDGSNFTLKIRSTKLEDSAMYFCASSEFLTANTEAFFGQGTRLTVV.